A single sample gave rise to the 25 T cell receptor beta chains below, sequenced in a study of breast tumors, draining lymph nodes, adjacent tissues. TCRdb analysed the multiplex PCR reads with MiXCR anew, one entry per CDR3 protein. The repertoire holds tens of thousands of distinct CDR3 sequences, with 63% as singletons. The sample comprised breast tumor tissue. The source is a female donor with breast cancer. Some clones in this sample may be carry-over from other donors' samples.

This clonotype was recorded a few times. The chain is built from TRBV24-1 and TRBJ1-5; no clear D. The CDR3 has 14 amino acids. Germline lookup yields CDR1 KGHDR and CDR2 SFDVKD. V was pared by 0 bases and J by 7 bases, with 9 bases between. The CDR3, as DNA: TGTGCCACCAGTGATTTGGAGGGTGGCCAGCCCCAGCATTTT. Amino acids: CATSDLEGGQPQHF.

This CDR3 is CASSQDNRDYGYTF. The CDR3 DNA reads as TGCGCCAGCAGCCAGGATAACAGGGATTATGGCTACACCTTC. V gene TRBV4-1 combines with J gene TRBJ1-2; a weak D match, TRBD1 (6 bases). This CDR3 is built from 14 residues. Germline loops: CDR1 MGHRA, CDR2 YSYEKL. With 3 bases removed from V and 5 bases from J, the gap between germline ends came to 13 bases.

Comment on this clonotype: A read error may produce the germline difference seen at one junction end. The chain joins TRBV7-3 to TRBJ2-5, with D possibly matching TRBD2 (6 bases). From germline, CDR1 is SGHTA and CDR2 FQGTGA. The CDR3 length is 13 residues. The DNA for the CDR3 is TGTGCCAGCAGCCTAACTAGCACAGAGACCCAGTACTTC. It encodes CASSLTSTETQYF.

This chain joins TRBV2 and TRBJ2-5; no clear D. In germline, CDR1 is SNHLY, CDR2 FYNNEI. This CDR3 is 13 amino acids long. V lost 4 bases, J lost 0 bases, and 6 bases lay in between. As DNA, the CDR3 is TGTGCCAGCAGTGTTGGGGACCAAGAGACCCAGTACTTC. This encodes CASSVGDQETQYF.

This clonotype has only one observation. The CDR3 coding sequence is TGCAGTGCTAGGCGGTCGACAGAACAGCCCCAGCATTTT. Amino acid sequence: CSARRSTEQPQHF. This chain connects TRBV20-1 to TRBJ1-5, with D possibly matching TRBD1 (5 bases). This CDR3 has 13 amino acids. The germline CDR1 and CDR2 sequences are DFQATT and SNEGSKA (reference sequence). The V gene lost 3 bases and the J gene lost 7 bases, with 13 bases spanning the gap.

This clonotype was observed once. The DNA for the CDR3 is TGCAGTGCTAGCGGGGGGTGGGATCAGCCCCAGCATTTT. Translating it yields CSASGGWDQPQHF. This chain links TRBV20-1 with TRBJ1-5, with D possibly TRBD1 on 5 matching bases. CDR1 is DFQATT and CDR2 is SNEGSKA in the germline V gene (reference sequence). The CDR3 is made up of 13 amino acids. With 3 bases removed from V and 5 bases from J, the gap between germline ends came to 11 bases.

The CDR3 loop is CSVDRGYTF. The CDR3 region has the DNA TGCAGCGTCGACCGTGGCTACACCTTC. The chain combines TRBV29-1 with TRBJ1-2; unclear D gene. Germline CDR1 is SQVTM and CDR2 is ANQGSEA. V was cut by 6 bases and J by 7 bases, with 6 bases left in between. The CDR3 totals 9 residues.

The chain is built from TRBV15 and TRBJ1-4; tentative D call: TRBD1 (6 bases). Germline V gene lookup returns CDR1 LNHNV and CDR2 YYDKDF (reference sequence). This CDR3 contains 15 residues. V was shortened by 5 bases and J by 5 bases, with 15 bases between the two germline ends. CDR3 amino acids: CATSGAGHTNEKLFF. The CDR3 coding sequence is TGTGCCACCAGCGGGGCGGGACACACAAATGAAAAACTGTTTTTT.

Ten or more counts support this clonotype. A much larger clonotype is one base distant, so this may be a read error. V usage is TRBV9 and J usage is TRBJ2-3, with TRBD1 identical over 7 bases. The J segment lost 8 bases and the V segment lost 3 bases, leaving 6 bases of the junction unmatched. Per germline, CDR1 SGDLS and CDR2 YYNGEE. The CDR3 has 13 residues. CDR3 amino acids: CASSAGQEGTQYF. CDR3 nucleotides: TGTGCCAGCAGCGCCGGACAGGAAGGTACGCAGTATTTT.

In nucleotides, the CDR3 is TGCAGTGCCCTCGATTACAGCTCCTACAATGAGCAGTTCTTC. Protein product: CSALDYSSYNEQFF. The V gene is TRBV20-1, the J gene TRBJ2-1; D is uncertain. The CDR3 extends over 14 amino acids. The germline CDR1 and CDR2 sequences are DFQATT and SNEGSKA (reference sequence). With 6 bases removed from V and 0 bases from J, the gap between germline ends came to 12 bases.

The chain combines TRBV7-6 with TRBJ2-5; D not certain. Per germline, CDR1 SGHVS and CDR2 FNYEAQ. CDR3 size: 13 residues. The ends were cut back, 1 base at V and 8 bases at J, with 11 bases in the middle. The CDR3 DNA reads TGTGCCAGCAGCTTAGGGCGGTTAGATACCCAGTACTTC. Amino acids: CASSLGRLDTQYF.

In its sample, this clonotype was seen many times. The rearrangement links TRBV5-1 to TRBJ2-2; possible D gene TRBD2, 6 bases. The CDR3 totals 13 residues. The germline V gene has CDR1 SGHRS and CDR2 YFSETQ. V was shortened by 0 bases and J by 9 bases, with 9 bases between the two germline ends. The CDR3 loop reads CASSLEGLRELFF. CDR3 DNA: TGCGCCAGCAGCTTGGAGGGACTCCGGGAGCTGTTTTTT.

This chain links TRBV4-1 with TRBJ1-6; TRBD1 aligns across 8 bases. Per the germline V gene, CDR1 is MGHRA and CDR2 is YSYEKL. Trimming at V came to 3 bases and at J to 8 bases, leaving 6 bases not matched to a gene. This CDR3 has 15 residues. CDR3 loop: CASSHKQGEDSPLHF. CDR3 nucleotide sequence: TGCGCCAGCAGCCATAAACAGGGGGAAGATTCACCCCTCCACTTT.

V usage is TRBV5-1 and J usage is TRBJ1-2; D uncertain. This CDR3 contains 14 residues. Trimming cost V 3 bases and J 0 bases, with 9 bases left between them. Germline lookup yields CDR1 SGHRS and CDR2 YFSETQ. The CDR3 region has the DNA TGCGCCAGCAGCTCTTCCCCAGCTAACTATGGCTACACCTTC. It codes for CASSSSPANYGYTF. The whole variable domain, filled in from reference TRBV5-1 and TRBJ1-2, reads KAGVTQTPRYLIKTRGQQVTLSCSPISGHRSVSWYQQTPGQGLQFLFEYFSETQRNKGNFPGRFSGRQFSNSRSEMNVSTLELGDSALYLCASSSSPANYGYTFGSGTRLTVV.

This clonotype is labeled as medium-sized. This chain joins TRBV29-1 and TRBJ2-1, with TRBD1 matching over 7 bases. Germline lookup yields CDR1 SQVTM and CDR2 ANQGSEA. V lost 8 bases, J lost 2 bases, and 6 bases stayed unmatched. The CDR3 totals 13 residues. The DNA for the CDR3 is TGCAGCTCCAGCCAGGGGGCCTACAATGAGCAGTTCTTC. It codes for CSSSQGAYNEQFF.

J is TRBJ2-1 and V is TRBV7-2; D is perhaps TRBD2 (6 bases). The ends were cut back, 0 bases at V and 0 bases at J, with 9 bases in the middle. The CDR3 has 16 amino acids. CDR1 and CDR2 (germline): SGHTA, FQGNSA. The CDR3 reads CASSLAPGLSYNEQFF. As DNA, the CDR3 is TGTGCCAGCAGCTTAGCTCCGGGACTCTCCTACAATGAGCAGTTCTTC.

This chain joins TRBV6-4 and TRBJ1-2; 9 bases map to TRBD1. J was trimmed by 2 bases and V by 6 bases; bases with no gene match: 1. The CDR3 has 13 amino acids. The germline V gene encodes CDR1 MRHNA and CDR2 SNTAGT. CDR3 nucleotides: TGTGCCAGCAGCGGGACAGGGAACTATGGCTACACCTTC. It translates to CASSGTGNYGYTF.

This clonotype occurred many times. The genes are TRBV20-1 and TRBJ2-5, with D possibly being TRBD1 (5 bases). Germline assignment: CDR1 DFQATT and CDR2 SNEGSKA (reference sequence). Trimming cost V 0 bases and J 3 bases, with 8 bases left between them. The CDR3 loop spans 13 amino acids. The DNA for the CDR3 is TGCAGTGCTAGAGATGTCAGGGAAGAGACCCAGTACTTC. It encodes CSARDVREETQYF.

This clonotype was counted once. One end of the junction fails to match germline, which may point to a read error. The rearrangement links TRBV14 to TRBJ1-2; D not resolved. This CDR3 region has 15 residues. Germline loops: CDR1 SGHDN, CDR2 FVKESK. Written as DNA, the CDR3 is TGTGCCAGCAGCCGCGAAGGATCCTTCAGTTATGGCCACACCTTC. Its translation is CASSREGSFSYGHTF.

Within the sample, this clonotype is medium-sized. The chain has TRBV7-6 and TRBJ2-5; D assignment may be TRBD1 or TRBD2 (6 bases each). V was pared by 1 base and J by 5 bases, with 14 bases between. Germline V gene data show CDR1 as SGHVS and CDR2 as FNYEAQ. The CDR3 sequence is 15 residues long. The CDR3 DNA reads TGTGCCAGCAGCTTAGAGGCTCAGGGGAGGGAGACCCAGTACTTC. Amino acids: CASSLEAQGRETQYF.

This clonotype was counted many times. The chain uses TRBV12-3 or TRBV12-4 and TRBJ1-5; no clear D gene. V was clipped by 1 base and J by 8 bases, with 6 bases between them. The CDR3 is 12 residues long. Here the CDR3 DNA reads TGTGCCAGCAGTTTAGGGCCCGAGCCCCAGCATTTT. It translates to CASSLGPEPQHF.

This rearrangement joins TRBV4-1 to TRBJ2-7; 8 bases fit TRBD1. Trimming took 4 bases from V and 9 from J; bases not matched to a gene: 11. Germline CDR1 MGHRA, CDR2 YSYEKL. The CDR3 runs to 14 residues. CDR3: CASSLNPDRAPQYF. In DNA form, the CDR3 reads TGCGCCAGCAGCCTTAATCCGGACAGGGCACCGCAGTACTTC.

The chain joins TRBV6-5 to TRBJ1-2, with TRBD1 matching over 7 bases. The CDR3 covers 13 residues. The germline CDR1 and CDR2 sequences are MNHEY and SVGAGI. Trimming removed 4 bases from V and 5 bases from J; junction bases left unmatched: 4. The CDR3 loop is CASSSNRGYGYTF. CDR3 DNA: TGTGCCAGCAGTTCTAACAGGGGATATGGCTACACCTTC.

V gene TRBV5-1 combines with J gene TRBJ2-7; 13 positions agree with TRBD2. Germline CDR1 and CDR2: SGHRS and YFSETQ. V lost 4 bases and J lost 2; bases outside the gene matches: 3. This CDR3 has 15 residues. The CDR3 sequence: CASSSGTSGAYEQYF. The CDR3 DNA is TGCGCCAGCAGCAGCGGGACTAGCGGGGCCTACGAGCAGTACTTC.

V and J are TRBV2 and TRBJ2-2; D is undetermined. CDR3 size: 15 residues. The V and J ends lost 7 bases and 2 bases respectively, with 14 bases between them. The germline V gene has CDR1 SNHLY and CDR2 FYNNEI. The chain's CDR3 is CASIFGVGNTGELFF. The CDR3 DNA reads TGTGCCAGCATCTTTGGAGTAGGCAACACCGGGGAGCTGTTTTTT. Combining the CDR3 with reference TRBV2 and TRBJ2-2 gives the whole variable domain EPEVTQTPSHQVTQMGQEVILRCVPISNHLYFYWYRQILGQKVEFLVSFYNNEISEKSEIFDDQFSVERPDGSNFTLKIRSTKLEDSAMYFCASIFGVGNTGELFFGEGSRLTVL.